The clone carrying this T cell receptor (beta chain) was counted a single time. The germline V gene encodes CDR1 SGHAT and CDR2 FQDESV (reference sequence). The V end lost 2 bases, the J end lost 3 bases, and 7 bases lay between the germline ends. There are 13 residues in the CDR3. The data stem from a study of OX40 agonist ivuxolimab in advanced cancers. Overall study context: The mean age was approximately 60 years, ranging from about 23 to 85, with about four fifths of participants male.

Assay used: immunoSEQ multiplex PCR; TCRdb lists only in-frame clones, some missing. The sample shows 76,000 or so clones, 85% of them seen only once. The sequence was collected from an adult with an advanced solid tumor such as melanoma, head and neck, liver or kidney cancer. V usage is TRBV11-1 and J usage is TRBJ1-1; D unclear. The material sequenced was CD4+ or CD8+ T cells sorted from blood, taken in a trial of the OX40 agonist ivuxolimab. The CDR3 sequence: CASSLRSDTEAFF. CDR3 bases: TGTGCCAGCAGCTTAAGATCGGACACTGAAGCTTTCTTT.